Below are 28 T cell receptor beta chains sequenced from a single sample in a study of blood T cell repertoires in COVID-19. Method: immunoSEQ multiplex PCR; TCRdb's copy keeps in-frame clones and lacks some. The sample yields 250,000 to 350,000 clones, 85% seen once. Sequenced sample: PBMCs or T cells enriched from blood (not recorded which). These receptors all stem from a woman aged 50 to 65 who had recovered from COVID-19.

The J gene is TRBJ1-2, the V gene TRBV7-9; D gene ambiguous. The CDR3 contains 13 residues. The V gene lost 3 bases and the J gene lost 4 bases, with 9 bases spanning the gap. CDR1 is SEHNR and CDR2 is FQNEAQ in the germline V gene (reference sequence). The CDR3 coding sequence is TGTGCCAGCAGCTTTGGCCAGATCTATGGCTACACCTTC. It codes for CASSFGQIYGYTF.

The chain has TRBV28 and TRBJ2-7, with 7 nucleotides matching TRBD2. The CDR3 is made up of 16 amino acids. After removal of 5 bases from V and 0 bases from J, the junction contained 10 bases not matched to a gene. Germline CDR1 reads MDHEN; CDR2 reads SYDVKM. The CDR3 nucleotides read TGTGCCAGCAGTGCCCCAGGGACTACAAGCTCCTACGAGCAGTACTTC. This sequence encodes CASSAPGTTSSYEQYF.

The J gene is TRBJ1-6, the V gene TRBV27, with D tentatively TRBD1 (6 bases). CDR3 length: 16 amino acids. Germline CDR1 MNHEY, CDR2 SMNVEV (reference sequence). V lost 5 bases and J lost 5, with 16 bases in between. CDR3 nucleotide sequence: TGTGCCAGCAGTAGAGAATCGGACAGAGATAATTCACCCCTCCACTTT. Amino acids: CASSRESDRDNSPLHF.

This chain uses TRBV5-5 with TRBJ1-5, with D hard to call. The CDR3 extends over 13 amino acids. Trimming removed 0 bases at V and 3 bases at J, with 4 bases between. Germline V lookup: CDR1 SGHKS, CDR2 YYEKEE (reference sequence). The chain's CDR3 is CASSLGLNQPQHF. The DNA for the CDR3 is TGTGCCAGCAGCTTGGGTCTCAATCAGCCCCAGCATTTT. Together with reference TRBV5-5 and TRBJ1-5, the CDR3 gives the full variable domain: DAGVTQSPTHLIKTRGQQVTLRCSPISGHKSVSWYQQVLGQGPQFIFQYYEKEERGRGNFPDRFSARQFPNYSSELNVNALLLGDSALYLCASSLGLNQPQHFGDGTRLSIL.

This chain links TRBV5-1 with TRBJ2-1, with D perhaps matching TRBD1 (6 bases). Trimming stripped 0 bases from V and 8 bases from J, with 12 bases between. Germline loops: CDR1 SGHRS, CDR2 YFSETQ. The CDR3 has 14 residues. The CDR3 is CASSLDRVEHEQFF. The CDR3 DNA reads TGCGCCAGCAGCTTGGACAGGGTAGAGCATGAGCAGTTCTTC.

CDR3 sequence reads: CAWSVGGGGLRNIQYF. CDR3 DNA: TGTGCCTGGAGTGTCGGCGGCGGGGGGCTGAGAAACATTCAGTACTTC. The rearrangement joins TRBV30 to TRBJ2-4, with 8 bases fitting TRBD2. The CDR3 has 16 amino acids. V lost 0 bases and J lost 6; bases outside the gene matches: 10. Germline CDR1 and CDR2: GTSNPN and SVGIG (reference sequence).

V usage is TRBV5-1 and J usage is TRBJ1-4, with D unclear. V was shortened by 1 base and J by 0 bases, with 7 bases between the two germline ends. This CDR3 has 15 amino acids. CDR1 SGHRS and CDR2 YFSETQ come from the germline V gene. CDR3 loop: CASSLTDATNEKLFF. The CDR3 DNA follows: TGCGCCAGCAGCTTGACAGATGCAACTAATGAAAAACTGTTTTTT.

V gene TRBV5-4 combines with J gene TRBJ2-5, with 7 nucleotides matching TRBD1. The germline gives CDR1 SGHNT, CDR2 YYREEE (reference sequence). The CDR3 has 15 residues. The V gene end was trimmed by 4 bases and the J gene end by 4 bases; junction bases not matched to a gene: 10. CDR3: CASSPGGLEPETQYF. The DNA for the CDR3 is TGTGCCAGCAGCCCAGGGGGTTTGGAACCAGAGACCCAGTACTTC.

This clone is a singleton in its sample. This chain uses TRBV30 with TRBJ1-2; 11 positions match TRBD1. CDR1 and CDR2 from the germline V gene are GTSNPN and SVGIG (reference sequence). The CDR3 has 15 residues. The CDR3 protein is CTSTGTGGSPYGYTF. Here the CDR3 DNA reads TGTACCTCAACCGGGACAGGGGGTTCGCCATATGGCTACACCTTC. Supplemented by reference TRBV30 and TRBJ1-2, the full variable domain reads SQTIHQWPATLVQPVGSPLSLECTVEGTSNPNLYWYRQAAGRGLQLLFYSVGIGQISSEVPQNLSASRPQDRQFILSSKKLLLSDSGFYLCTSTGTGGSPYGYTFGSGTRLTVV.

The CDR3 here is CASSFQENTEAFF. The CDR3, as DNA: TGCGCCAGCAGCTTCCAGGAGAACACTGAAGCTTTCTTT. This chain links TRBV5-1 with TRBJ1-1; D gene uncertain. CDR3 length equals 13 residues. V was clipped by 2 bases and J by 1 base, with 6 bases between them. Germline CDR1 and CDR2: SGHRS and YFSETQ.

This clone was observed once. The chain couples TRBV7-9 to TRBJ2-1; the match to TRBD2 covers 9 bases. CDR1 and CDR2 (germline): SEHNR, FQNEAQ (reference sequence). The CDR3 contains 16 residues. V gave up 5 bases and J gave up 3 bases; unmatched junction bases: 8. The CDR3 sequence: CASSVVLAGFYNEQFF. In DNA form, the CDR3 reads TGTGCCAGCAGCGTTGTCCTAGCGGGATTCTACAATGAGCAGTTCTTC.

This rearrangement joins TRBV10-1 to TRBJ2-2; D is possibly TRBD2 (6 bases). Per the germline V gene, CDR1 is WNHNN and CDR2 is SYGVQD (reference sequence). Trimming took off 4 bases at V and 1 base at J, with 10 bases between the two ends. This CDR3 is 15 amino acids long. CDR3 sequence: CASSGGGVNTGELFF. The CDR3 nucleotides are TGCGCCAGCAGTGGAGGCGGGGTGAACACCGGGGAGCTGTTTTTT.

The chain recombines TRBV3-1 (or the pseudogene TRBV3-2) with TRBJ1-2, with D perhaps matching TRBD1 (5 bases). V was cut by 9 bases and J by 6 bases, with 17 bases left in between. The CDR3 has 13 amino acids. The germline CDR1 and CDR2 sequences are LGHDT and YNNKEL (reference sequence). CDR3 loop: CASRTQGGDGYTF. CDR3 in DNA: TGTGCCAGTAGAACTCAGGGAGGCGATGGCTACACCTTC.

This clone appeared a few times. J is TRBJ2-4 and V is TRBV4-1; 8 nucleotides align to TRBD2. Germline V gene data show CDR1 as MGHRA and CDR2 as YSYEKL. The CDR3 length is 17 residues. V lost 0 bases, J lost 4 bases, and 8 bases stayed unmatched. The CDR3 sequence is CASSQDRTGGTKNIQYF. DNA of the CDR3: TGCGCCAGCAGCCAAGATAGGACGGGAGGGACAAAAAACATTCAGTACTTC.

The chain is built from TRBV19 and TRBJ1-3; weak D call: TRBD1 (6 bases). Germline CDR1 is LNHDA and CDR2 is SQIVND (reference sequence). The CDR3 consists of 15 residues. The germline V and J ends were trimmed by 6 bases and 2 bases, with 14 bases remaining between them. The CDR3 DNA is TGTGCCAGTAGCCAAACGGGGACAACTGGAAACACCATATATTTT. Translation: CASSQTGTTGNTIYF.

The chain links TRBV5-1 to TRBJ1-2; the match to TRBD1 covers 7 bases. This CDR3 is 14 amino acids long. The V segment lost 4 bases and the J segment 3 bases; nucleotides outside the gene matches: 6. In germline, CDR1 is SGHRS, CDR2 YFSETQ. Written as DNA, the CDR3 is TGCGCCAGCAGCCTAGACAGGGAAGACTATGGCTACACCTTC. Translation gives CASSLDREDYGYTF.

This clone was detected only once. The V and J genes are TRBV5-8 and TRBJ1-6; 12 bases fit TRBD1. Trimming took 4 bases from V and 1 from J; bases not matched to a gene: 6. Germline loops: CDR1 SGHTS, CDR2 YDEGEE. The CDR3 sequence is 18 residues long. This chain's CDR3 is CASSRGTGGMSYNSPLHF. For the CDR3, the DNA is TGTGCCAGCAGCCGGGGGACAGGGGGCATGTCCTATAATTCACCCCTCCACTTT.

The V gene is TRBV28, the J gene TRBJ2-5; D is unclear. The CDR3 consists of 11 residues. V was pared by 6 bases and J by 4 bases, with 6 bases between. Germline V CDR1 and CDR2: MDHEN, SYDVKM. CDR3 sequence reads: CASSPRETQYF. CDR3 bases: TGTGCCAGCAGCCCCCGAGAGACCCAGTACTTC.

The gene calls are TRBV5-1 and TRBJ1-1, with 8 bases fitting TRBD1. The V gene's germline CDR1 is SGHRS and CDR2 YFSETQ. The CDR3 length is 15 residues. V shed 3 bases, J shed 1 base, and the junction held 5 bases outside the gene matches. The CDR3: CASSWGQARNTEAFF. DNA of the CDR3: TGCGCCAGCAGCTGGGGACAGGCTCGGAACACTGAAGCTTTCTTT.

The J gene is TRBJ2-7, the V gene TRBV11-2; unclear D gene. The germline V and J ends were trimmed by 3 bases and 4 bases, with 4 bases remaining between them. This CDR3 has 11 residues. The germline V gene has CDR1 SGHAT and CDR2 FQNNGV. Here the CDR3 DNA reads TGTGCCAGCAGCTTCATTTACGAGCAGTACTTC. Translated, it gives CASSFIYEQYF.

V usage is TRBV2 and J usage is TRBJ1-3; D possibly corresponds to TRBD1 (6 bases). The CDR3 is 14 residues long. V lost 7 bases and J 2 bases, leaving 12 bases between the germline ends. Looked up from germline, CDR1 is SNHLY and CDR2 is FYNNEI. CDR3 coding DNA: TGTGCCAGCAATCCACAGGGCACTGGAAACACCATATATTTT. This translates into CASNPQGTGNTIYF.

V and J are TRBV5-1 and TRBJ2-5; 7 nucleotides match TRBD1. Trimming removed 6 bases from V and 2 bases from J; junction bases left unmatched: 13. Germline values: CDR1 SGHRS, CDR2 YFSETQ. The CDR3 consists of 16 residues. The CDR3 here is CASTLYPQGSQETQYF. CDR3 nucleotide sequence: TGCGCCAGCACCCTTTACCCACAGGGGAGTCAAGAGACCCAGTACTTC.

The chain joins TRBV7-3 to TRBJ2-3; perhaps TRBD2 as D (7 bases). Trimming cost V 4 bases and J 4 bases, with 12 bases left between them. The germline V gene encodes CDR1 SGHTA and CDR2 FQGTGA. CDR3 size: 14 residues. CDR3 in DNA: TGTGCCAGCAGCTGGGGGGGCCGCGCAGATACGCAGTATTTT. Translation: CASSWGGRADTQYF.

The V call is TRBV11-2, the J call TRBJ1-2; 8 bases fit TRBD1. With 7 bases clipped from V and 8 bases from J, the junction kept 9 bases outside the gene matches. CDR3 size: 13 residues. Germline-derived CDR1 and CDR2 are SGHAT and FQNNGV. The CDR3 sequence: CASTEDRAWGYTF. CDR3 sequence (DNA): TGTGCCAGCACCGAGGACAGGGCGTGGGGCTACACCTTC.

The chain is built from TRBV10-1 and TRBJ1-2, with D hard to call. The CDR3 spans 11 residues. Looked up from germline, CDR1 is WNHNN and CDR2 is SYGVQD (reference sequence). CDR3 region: CSGVIGYGYTF. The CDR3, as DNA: TGCTCCGGGGTAATTGGCTATGGCTACACCTTC.

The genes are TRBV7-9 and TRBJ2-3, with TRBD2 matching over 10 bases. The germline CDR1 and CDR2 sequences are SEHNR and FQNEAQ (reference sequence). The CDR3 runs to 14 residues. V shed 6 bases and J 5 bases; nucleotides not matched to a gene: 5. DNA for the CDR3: TGTGCCAGCAGACAGCTAGCGGGGGTAGATACGCAGTATTTT. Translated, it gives CASRQLAGVDTQYF.

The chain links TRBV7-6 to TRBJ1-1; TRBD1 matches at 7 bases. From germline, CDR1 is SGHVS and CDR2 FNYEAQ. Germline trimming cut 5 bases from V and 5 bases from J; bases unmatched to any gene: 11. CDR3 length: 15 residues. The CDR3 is CASSPQGQRLTEAFF. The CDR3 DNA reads TGTGCCAGCAGCCCGCAGGGACAGAGGTTAACTGAAGCTTTCTTT. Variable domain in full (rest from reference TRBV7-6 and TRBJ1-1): GAGVSQSPRYKVTKRGQDVALRCDPISGHVSLYWYRQALGQGPEFLTYFNYEAQQDKSGLPNDRFSAERPEGSISTLTIQRTEQRDSAMYRCASSPQGQRLTEAFFGQGTRLTVV.

The CDR3 DNA sequence: TGTGCCAGCACCATTACCGGTGAAAAACTGTTTTTT. Protein product: CASTITGEKLFF. V usage is TRBV6-4 and J usage is TRBJ1-4; D is undetermined. There are 12 residues in the CDR3. Germline assignment: CDR1 MRHNA and CDR2 SNTAGT. Trimming cost V 7 bases and J 7 bases, with 10 bases left between them.